The 17 T cell receptor beta chains below come from one sample, sequenced in a study of CD8+ T cells in alopecia areata. RNA, once extracted, was reverse transcribed into cDNA for use as the sequencing template. Assay: immunoSEQ multiplex PCR; the TCRdb copy retains only in-frame clones and omits some. The sample records 200,000 to 250,000 clones, 35% to 40% being singletons. Stated treatment: oral pan-JAK inhibitor, 5-10 mg twice daily. The specimen was CD4+ T cells sorted from blood, collected around week 34, from a patient treated with tofacitinib. These receptors came from a human donor with alopecia areata.

This clone was counted only a few times. The V gene is TRBV6-6, the J gene TRBJ1-4; tentatively, D is TRBD1 (6 bases). The CDR3 runs to 14 residues. Trimming removed 7 bases at V and 5 bases at J, with 14 bases between. CDR1 and CDR2 from the germline V gene are MNHNY and SVGAGI (reference sequence). CDR3 region: CASTLRGENEKLFF. CDR3 sequence (DNA): TGTGCCAGCACTTTAAGGGGGGAGAATGAAAAACTGTTTTTT.

The V call is TRBV29-1, the J call TRBJ2-3; D unclear. V lost 7 bases to trimming and J lost 0 bases, with 14 bases between them. Germline V gene sequence: CDR1 SQVTM, CDR2 ANQGSEA. The CDR3 has 14 amino acids. The CDR3 protein is CSAGTATSTDTQYF. The CDR3, as DNA: TGCAGCGCCGGAACGGCGACTAGCACAGATACGCAGTATTTT.

This clone was picked up one time. The rearrangement joins TRBV4-2 to TRBJ2-7; D unresolved. The CDR3 spans 14 residues. V was trimmed by 0 bases and J by 6 bases, leaving 12 bases between them. Germline assignment: CDR1 LGHNA and CDR2 YNFKEQ. As DNA, the CDR3 is TGTGCCAGCAGCCAAGATCGTACGGTCCCCGAGCAGTACTTC. It yields the protein CASSQDRTVPEQYF.

The chain links TRBV9 to TRBJ1-4, with 8 bases identical to TRBD1. The germline CDR1 and CDR2 sequences are SGDLS and YYNGEE. Germline trimming cut 0 bases from V and 6 bases from J; bases unmatched to any gene: 4. The length of the CDR3 is 15 residues. The CDR3 spells CASSVAPGQDEKLFF. The DNA for the CDR3 is TGTGCCAGCAGCGTAGCTCCGGGACAGGATGAAAAACTGTTTTTT.

V gene TRBV7-9 combines with J gene TRBJ1-1; TRBD1 agrees at 8 bases. Per the germline V gene, CDR1 is SEHNR and CDR2 is FQNEAQ (reference sequence). The CDR3 contains 14 residues. The J segment lost 4 bases and the V segment lost 4 bases, leaving 5 bases of the junction unmatched. The CDR3 sequence: CASSSRGRVTEAFF. In DNA form, the CDR3 reads TGTGCCAGCAGCTCCAGGGGGCGGGTCACTGAAGCTTTCTTT.

This clone was recorded a few times. The V gene is TRBV11-1, the J gene TRBJ2-4; D is perhaps TRBD2 (5 bases). The V gene lost 6 bases and the J gene lost 1 base, with 13 bases spanning the gap. Germline V gene data show CDR1 as SGHAT and CDR2 as FQDESV (reference sequence). The CDR3 runs 15 residues. CDR3 loop: CASSSSGGAKNIQYF. The DNA for the CDR3 is TGTGCCAGCAGTTCTTCCGGCGGGGCCAAAAACATTCAGTACTTC.

This sequence joins TRBV7-2 and TRBJ2-7; no clear D. The CDR3 runs to 13 residues. Per the germline V gene, CDR1 is SGHTA and CDR2 is FQGNSA. Trimming removed 6 bases from V and 0 bases from J, with 9 bases in between. Here the CDR3 DNA reads TGTGCCAGCAGTCCACAAACCTCCTACGAGCAGTACTTC. It encodes CASSPQTSYEQYF.

The CDR3 here is CASSSFPRGRNYEQYF. CDR3 sequence (DNA): TGTGCCAGCAGCTCTTTTCCTCGCGGGAGGAACTACGAGCAGTACTTC. This sequence joins TRBV5-4 and TRBJ2-7; 8 bases agree with TRBD2. CDR1 and CDR2 from the germline V gene are SGHNT and YYREEE (reference sequence). V shed 3 bases, J shed 3 bases, and the junction held 11 bases outside the gene matches. This CDR3 is built from 16 residues.

The chain joins TRBV7-2 to TRBJ1-5; D ambiguous. CDR1 is SGHTA, CDR2 FQGNSA, per germline. V lost 6 bases to trimming and J lost 5 bases, with 11 bases between them. This CDR3 has 13 amino acids. The CDR3 DNA reads as TGTGCCAGCAGTCCCGATGGACATCAGCCCCAGCATTTT. Translating it yields CASSPDGHQPQHF.

The CDR3 reads CAGSGVRHEQYF. The CDR3 nucleotides read TGTGCCGGTAGCGGGGTACGCCACGAGCAGTACTTC. V and J are TRBV30 and TRBJ2-7; 8 bases match TRBD2. The CDR3 is made up of 12 amino acids. Germline CDR1 is GTSNPN and CDR2 is SVGIG (reference sequence). V shed 8 bases, J shed 5 bases, and the junction held 8 bases outside the gene matches.

This rearrangement joins TRBV6-5 to TRBJ2-3; 10 nucleotides agree with TRBD2. With V trimmed by 2 bases and J by 1 base, 3 bases remained unmatched. Germline V gene data show CDR1 as MNHEY and CDR2 as SVGAGI. The CDR3 length is 16 residues. CDR3 bases: TGTGCCAGCAGTTACGCTAGCGGGGGTCGCACAGATACGCAGTATTTT. As protein: CASSYASGGRTDTQYF.

The J gene is TRBJ1-2, the V gene TRBV13, with 8 nucleotides matching TRBD1. V lost 4 bases to trimming and J lost 1 base; unmatched junction nucleotides: 8. The CDR3 covers 16 residues. The germline gives CDR1 PRHDT, CDR2 FYEKMQ (reference sequence). CDR3 sequence: CASSYKDRENNYGYTF. Here the CDR3 DNA reads TGTGCCAGCAGCTACAAGGACAGGGAGAATAACTATGGCTACACCTTC.

The chain uses TRBV29-1 and TRBJ2-7; TRBD1 matches 7 bases. The germline V gene has CDR1 SQVTM and CDR2 ANQGSEA. The CDR3 contains 18 residues. V was pared by 2 bases and J by 2 bases, with 18 bases of the junction left unmatched. For the CDR3, the DNA is TGCAGCGTTGAACTGGGACAGTATGGCGATTTTCTCGCCTACGAGCAGTACTTC. Its translation is CSVELGQYGDFLAYEQYF.

V and J are TRBV6-5 and TRBJ2-7; perhaps TRBD2 as D (6 bases). The germline V gene has CDR1 MNHEY and CDR2 SVGAGI. V shed 5 bases and J shed 2 bases, with 16 bases lying between them. This CDR3 has 15 residues. CDR3 bases: TGTGCCAGCAGTCGCTTCGGGGGTGCAACCTACGAGCAGTACTTC. This sequence encodes CASSRFGGATYEQYF.

J is TRBJ1-1 and V is TRBV6-6, with D perhaps TRBD1 (5 bases). V was pared by 2 bases and J by 7 bases, with 11 bases between. Germline CDR1 reads MNHNY; CDR2 reads SVGAGI (reference sequence). This CDR3 has 13 amino acids. DNA of the CDR3: TGTGCCAGCAGTTACCCCCAGACAGTTGAAGCTTTCTTT. This sequence encodes CASSYPQTVEAFF.

Only a few counts were recorded for this clone. CDR3 sequence: CASSWGLAGRNTQYF. The CDR3 DNA reads as TGTGCCAGCAGCTGGGGACTAGCGGGAAGGAATACGCAGTATTTT. This chain joins TRBV5-6 and TRBJ2-3, with 13 bases identical to TRBD2. Germline lookup yields CDR1 SGHDT and CDR2 YYEEEE. V trimming: 3 bases; J trimming: 7 bases; junction bases outside the gene matches: 5. The CDR3 is made up of 15 amino acids.

The chain couples TRBV30 to TRBJ1-4, with unresolved D. Germline loops: CDR1 GTSNPN, CDR2 SVGIG (reference sequence). This CDR3 contains 13 residues. Trimming took off 0 bases at V and 8 bases at J, with 10 bases between the two ends. The CDR3 reads CAWSVQLGEKLFF. CDR3 sequence (DNA): TGTGCCTGGAGTGTACAGTTAGGGGAAAAACTGTTTTTT.